This TCR beta chain was observed in a study of vaccination and CD4 T cells after COVID-19 (dated by TCRdb to between 2021 and 2024). For context, the study as a whole: In the convalescent cohort there were six males and four females, among whom were two Hispanic individuals, seven Caucasians, two Asians and one multiracial person. Participants got two doses of the Pfizer-BioNTech BNT162b2 vaccine (n=8) or two doses of the Moderna mRNA-1273 vaccine (n=2). Post-COVID blood samples were collected from convalescent patients a median of roughly 100 days after diagnosis, with a range of about 35 to 170 days. Post-vaccine blood samples were obtained a median of roughly 75 days after the second vaccine dose, with a range of roughly 12 to 250 days. The cultures were stimulated with overlapping spike peptide pools from SARS-CoV-2 and from the common cold coronaviruses HCoV-NL63, HCoV-OC43 and HCoV-229E. Control cultures received a CEFX viral epitope pool as the positive control, an HIV-1 Nef peptide pool as the negative control, or no peptide. In 10 COVID-19 convalescent patients and a handful of infection-naive healthy vaccine recipients, researchers compared the spike-specific CD4+ TCR repertoire from before mRNA vaccination with the repertoire from after. An earlier paper using these donors assessed, at the TCR clonotype level, memory CD4+ T cell crossreactivity between SARS-CoV-2 and common cold coronavirus spike proteins. Here is what the overall study found, with its caveats: In convalescent patients, a median roughly 85% of post-vaccine SARS-CoV-2-reactive clones were detected only after vaccination, suggesting vaccine-specific priming. Only a relatively small number of convalescent patients were included in the study, and early timepoints following natural infection were not analyzed. The median count of SARS-CoV-2-reactive clonotypes went up from about 23 after infection to 30 to 40 after vaccination, although the change was not significant. Nearly all vaccine-specific clones in convalescent patients (304 of 307) were mono-reactive for SARS-CoV-2 spike rather than cross-reactive with common cold coronaviruses.

The sample's treatment or condition, from its label and the paper: approximately 9-day PBMC culture with coronavirus spike peptide pools or control peptides (ViraFEST assay). CD4+ T cells from unexposed donors were collected before the COVID-19 pandemic (2011-2018). The ViraFEST assay was used in the study, in which antigen-specific T cells were expanded with peptide pools and expanded clonotypes were subsequently identified by TCR sequencing. PBMCs were cultured at about 2 million per well in IMDM supplemented with approximately 4.7% human AB serum and about 9.5 IU/ml IL-2, with approximately 10 ug/ml peptide pools added. On days 3 and 7, half of the culture medium was replaced with fresh IL-2-containing medium. After around 11 days of culture, CD4+ T cells were isolated by negative selection using the EasySep CD4+ T cell isolation kit. As far as cell numbers permitted, CD4+ T cells from unexposed donors were tested for reactivity against SARS-CoV-2 S and N as well as four spike pools from common cold coronaviruses. Ficoll-Paque Plus gradient centrifugation was used to isolate PBMCs from whole blood, and the isolated PBMCs were then either used fresh or cryopreserved at -140C. In general, triplicate wells were set up for every culture condition. The leukapheresis product for the unexposed donors was obtained through commercial purchase.

Preparation of the library involved PCR. TCR sequencing of DNA from cultured CD4+ T cells used the Oncomine TCR Beta short-read assay at the Johns Hopkins FTIC core. Genomic DNA was extracted from the cultured CD4+ T cells with the QIAamp micro DNA kit. Oncomine TCR Beta libraries made from cultured CD4+ T cells were pooled using unique dual indexes and sequenced on an Illumina iSeq 100. The published analysis was carried out like this. Non-productive sequences were filtered out, and CDR3s that did not start with C, did not end with F or W, or were shorter than 7 amino acids were discarded. The MANAFEST web application was used to identify antigen-specific clonotypes by comparing peptide-stimulated wells against reference wells and other culture wells. Positive clones required FDR below 0.05, an odds ratio above 5, and productive frequency above 0.1% in at least two of three replicate wells. A clonotype was classed as cross-reactive if the clonotype showed significant expansion both in SARS-CoV-2 spike wells and in at least one common cold coronavirus spike condition. Levenshtein distances (stringdist) and unrooted phylogenetic trees (ape) in R version 3.6.1 were used to assess CDR3 homology. The raw public data were reprocessed by TCRdb itself: fastp quality trimming at Q25, MiXCR clonotype calling, in-frame beta chains only. Entries are consolidated by CDR3 protein sequence, retaining the most common genes and DNA. TCRdb's processing, not the study's, gives the V and J calls here. The sample table records around 8,000 distinct CDR3 sequences; approximately 30% of these occur just once. Approximately 15% of the sample rests with the top ten.

Note on this clonotype: Which antigen it targets is not known. No base qualities exist here, and no much larger clone lies one base off it.

Sequenced input: CD4+ T cells from blood, cultured in vitro. This TCR derives from a human donor in good health.

At the DNA level, the sequence is TGCAGTGCTAGTGTGACTAGCGGGAGGTACGAGCAGTACTTC. Translated, it reads CSASVTSGRYEQYF. Here the chain combines TRBV20-1 and TRBJ2-7; 13 bases in the junction line up with TRBD2. The germline V end is reduced by 3 bases and the J end by 4 bases; junction bases left unmatched: 3. The CDR3 holds 14 amino acids from the cysteine to the phenylalanine. Here the CDR3 DNA is all that survives: 42 bases in frame from base 1. Looking up the germline V gene (reference sequence) yields CDR1 DFQATT and CDR2 SNEGSKA.